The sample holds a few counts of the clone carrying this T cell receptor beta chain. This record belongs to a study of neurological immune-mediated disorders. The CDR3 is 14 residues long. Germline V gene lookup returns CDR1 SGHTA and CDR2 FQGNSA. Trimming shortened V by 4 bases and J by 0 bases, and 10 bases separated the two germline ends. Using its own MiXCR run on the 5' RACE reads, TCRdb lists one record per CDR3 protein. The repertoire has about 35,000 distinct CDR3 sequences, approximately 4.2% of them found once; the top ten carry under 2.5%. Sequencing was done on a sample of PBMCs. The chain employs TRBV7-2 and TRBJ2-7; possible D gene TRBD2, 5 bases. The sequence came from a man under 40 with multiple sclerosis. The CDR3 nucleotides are TGTGCCAGCAGCTCTGCGGGTAGCTCCTACGAGCAGTACTTC. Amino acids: CASSSAGSSYEQYF. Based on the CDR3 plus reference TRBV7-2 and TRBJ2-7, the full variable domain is GAGVSQSPSNKVTEKGKDVELRCDPISGHTALYWYRQSLGQGLEFLIYFQGNSAPDKSGLPSDRFSAERTGGSVSTLTIQRTQQEDSAVYLCASSSAGSSYEQYFGPGTRLTVT.